Below, 19 T cell receptor beta chains from the same sample are listed, as sequenced in a study of blood T cell repertoires in COVID-19. TCRdb's table, derived via immunoSEQ multiplex PCR, lists solely in-frame clones and lacks some. The table lists around 40,000 clones, about 90% of them singletons. Sequencing was carried out using peripheral blood. All receptors come from a human donor in a cohort sampled during active COVID-19.

The rearrangement links TRBV5-1 to TRBJ2-1; possibly TRBD1 for D (6 bases). This CDR3 has 15 residues. Trimming shortened V by 7 bases and J by 8 bases, and 22 bases separated the two germline ends. Germline V gene lookup returns CDR1 SGHRS and CDR2 YFSETQ. The DNA for the CDR3 is TGCGCCAGCGCGACCCGACCGGCAGGGGCAGATGAGCAGTTCTTC. This encodes CASATRPAGADEQFF.

J is TRBJ2-2 and V is TRBV19, with D perhaps TRBD2 (5 bases). CDR1 is LNHDA and CDR2 is SQIVND in the germline V gene (reference sequence). Trimming shortened V by 9 bases and J by 6 bases, and 20 bases separated the two germline ends. The CDR3 consists of 15 residues. CDR3 DNA: TGTGCCAGCGACCGGGAAATCGGAGGATCCGGGGAGCTGTTTTTT. It encodes CASDREIGGSGELFF.

V gene TRBV2 combines with J gene TRBJ2-5, with 9 bases aligning to TRBD2. This CDR3 has 15 residues. V dropped 4 bases and J dropped 5; count of bases not matched to a gene: 8. Germline loops: CDR1 SNHLY, CDR2 FYNNEI. CDR3 nucleotide sequence: TGTGCCAGCAGTGGGGCGGGGGGGCCGTTCGAGACCCAGTACTTC. This encodes CASSGAGGPFETQYF.

The chain recombines TRBV3-1 (or the pseudogene TRBV3-2) with TRBJ2-2; the D is unclear. There are 16 residues in the CDR3. The ends were cut back, 1 base at V and 0 bases at J, with 9 bases in the middle. CDR1 and CDR2 from the germline V gene are LGHDT and YNNKEL (reference sequence). CDR3 residues: CASSQVRQSNTGELFF. The DNA for the CDR3 is TGTGCCAGCAGCCAAGTTCGACAATCGAACACCGGGGAGCTGTTTTTT.

The chain uses TRBV2 and TRBJ1-1; D is perhaps TRBD1 (5 bases). From germline, CDR1 is SNHLY and CDR2 FYNNEI. V lost 3 bases and J lost 0, with 14 bases in between. This CDR3 region has 16 residues. The CDR3 nucleotides read TGTGCCAGCAGTGATGGAGGGGCGTCAATGAACACTGAAGCTTTCTTT. Translating it yields CASSDGGASMNTEAFF.

The chain has TRBV2 and TRBJ2-7, with TRBD2 matching 8 bases. The length of the CDR3 is 14 residues. J was trimmed by 5 bases and V by 7 bases; bases with no gene match: 10. Germline V lookup: CDR1 SNHLY, CDR2 FYNNEI. CDR3 coding DNA: TGTGCCAGCAATCCCAGCGGGAGTTATGACGAGCAGTACTTC. This gives the protein CASNPSGSYDEQYF.

The chain recombines TRBV9 with TRBJ2-1, with TRBD2 identical over 7 bases. V was clipped by 0 bases and J by 7 bases; unmatched bases: 10. The CDR3 sequence is 16 residues long. The germline V gene has CDR1 SGDLS and CDR2 YYNGEE. For the CDR3, the DNA is TGTGCCAGCAGCGTAGATGGGGAGGGCAGCTTGAATGAGCAGTTCTTC. This sequence encodes CASSVDGEGSLNEQFF.

This clone was detected only once. The V gene is TRBV5-4, the J gene TRBJ1-2, with D tentatively TRBD1 (6 bases). The germline gives CDR1 SGHNT, CDR2 YYREEE (reference sequence). CDR3 size: 15 residues. With 0 bases removed from V and 10 bases from J, the gap between germline ends came to 19 bases. The CDR3 DNA follows: TGTGCCAGCAGCTTGGTGGGGGGGCGGAGGTTCTACTACACCTTC. The encoded protein is CASSLVGGRRFYYTF.

This clone was counted between two and nine times. This sequence joins TRBV5-6 and TRBJ1-2; D uncertain. Germline CDR1 is SGHDT and CDR2 is YYEEEE. There are 13 residues in the CDR3. Trimming left V 1 base short and J 3 bases short, with 7 bases between. CDR3 bases: TGTGCCAGCAGCTTGCCCGGGGACTATGGCTACACCTTC. Encoded protein: CASSLPGDYGYTF.

In DNA form, the CDR3 reads TGCGCCAGCAGCCAAGGACGGGAATATGGCTACACCTTC. Translated: CASSQGREYGYTF. The chain recombines TRBV4-3 with TRBJ1-2; D is ambiguous. The germline CDR1 and CDR2 sequences are LGHNA and YSLEER. The V and J ends lost 1 base and 5 bases respectively, with 8 bases between them. This CDR3 has 13 residues.

V and J are TRBV27 and TRBJ2-7; D is unresolved. Germline CDR1 MNHEY, CDR2 SMNVEV (reference sequence). Trimming removed 1 base from V and 1 base from J, with 5 bases in between. The CDR3 length is 13 residues. CDR3 sequence reads: CASSLYGSYEQYF. CDR3 sequence (DNA): TGTGCCAGCAGTTTATACGGGTCCTACGAGCAGTACTTC.

The chain combines TRBV9 with TRBJ2-1, with 15 bases aligning to TRBD2. The germline V gene encodes CDR1 SGDLS and CDR2 YYNGEE. The CDR3 is 14 residues long. J gave up 4 bases and V 7 bases, and 0 bases lay outside the gene matches. CDR3 bases: TGTGCCAGCGGGACTAGCGGGAGGTACAATGAGCAGTTCTTC. Encoded protein: CASGTSGRYNEQFF.

This clone was detected only a few times. The J gene is TRBJ2-2, the V gene TRBV2; tentatively, D is TRBD1 (6 bases). CDR3 length: 15 residues. Trimming took off 5 bases at V and 1 base at J, with 11 bases between the two ends. Germline values: CDR1 SNHLY, CDR2 FYNNEI. The CDR3 DNA reads as TGTGCCAGCAGTACACCGGGACAGAACACCGGGGAGCTGTTTTTT. Its protein is CASSTPGQNTGELFF.

The chain uses TRBV28 and TRBJ2-7; a weak D match, TRBD1 (6 bases). Germline V gives CDR1 MDHEN, CDR2 SYDVKM. This CDR3 has 13 amino acids. The V end was cut by 3 bases, the J end by 6 bases, with 12 bases between. As DNA, the CDR3 is TGTGCCAGCAGTTTGCCAGGGGATGGCGAGCAGTACTTC. As protein: CASSLPGDGEQYF.

The gene calls are TRBV5-6 and TRBJ2-2; tentatively, D is TRBD2 (6 bases). CDR1 is SGHDT and CDR2 is YYEEEE in the germline V gene. The V gene lost 5 bases and the J gene lost 5 bases, with 10 bases spanning the gap. There are 13 residues in the CDR3. The CDR3 nucleotides are TGTGCCAGCAGATGGGGGGTTACCGGGGAGCTGTTTTTT. Protein product: CASRWGVTGELFF. The full variable domain, with the rest looked up from reference TRBV5-6 and TRBJ2-2, is DAGVTQSPTHLIKTRGQQVTLRCSPKSGHDTVSWYQQALGQGPQFIFQYYEEEERQRGNFPDRFSGHQFPNYSSELNVNALLLGDSALYLCASRWGVTGELFFGEGSRLTVL.

The J gene is TRBJ2-1, the V gene TRBV3-1 (or the pseudogene TRBV3-2); 11 positions agree with TRBD2. This CDR3 is 14 amino acids long. Germline CDR1 LGHDT, CDR2 YNNKEL (reference sequence). V gave up 6 bases and J gave up 11 bases; unmatched junction bases: 9. Written as DNA, the CDR3 is TGTGCCAGCAGTTTAGCGGGAGGGGCCGGGCAGCAGTTCTTC. Protein sequence: CASSLAGGAGQQFF.

V gene TRBV1 combines with J gene TRBJ2-7; the listed D gene, TRBD1, was not tested against the DNA. TRBV1 is a known pseudogene. This CDR3 comprises 13 residues. CDR3 nucleotide sequence: TGCACCAGCAGCGGGACAGGGTCGTTCGAGCAGTACTTC. Translating gives CTSSGTGSFEQYF.

The chain combines TRBV30 with TRBJ2-1; 13 bases agree with TRBD2. The CDR3 has 14 amino acids. Germline CDR1 and CDR2: GTSNPN and SVGIG (reference sequence). V lost 4 bases to trimming and J lost 9 bases; unmatched junction nucleotides: 6. CDR3 sequence reads: CAWKGLAGNGEQFF. The CDR3 DNA is TGTGCCTGGAAGGGACTAGCGGGAAACGGTGAGCAGTTCTTC.

This sequence joins TRBV5-1 and TRBJ1-2; maybe TRBD1 (5 bases). Deletions cut 0 bases from V and 0 bases from J, with 6 bases between. CDR1 and CDR2 from the germline V gene are SGHRS and YFSETQ. CDR3 length: 14 amino acids. CDR3: CASSLEGANYGYTF. The CDR3 DNA reads TGCGCCAGCAGCTTGGAAGGGGCTAACTATGGCTACACCTTC.